The following is a T cell receptor (beta chain) sequence with its context. What this receptor recognizes is not known. No base-level quality is on record; no much larger clone is a single base apart. Libraries were constructed by the immunoSEQ multiplex PCR assay. Turning to the authors' computational methods: A statistical classification framework was built to diagnose cytomegalovirus status from the catalog of TCR beta chain sequences. Sourced from immuneACCESS, this table was stored by TCRdb with only in-frame sequences that have V and J called. A share of the clones is absent; for the studies checked, an unresolved V gene accounts for under half, and the remainder has no known explanation. V and J calls and clone size are given by that table; D and trimming were obtained from the DNA. For this sample the table gives 200,000 to 250,000 clones, of which about 83% were detected only once. Around 3% of the sample comes from the top ten.

Separate from the approximately 700-subject first cohort, the validation cohort of about 120 subjects was the group to which the donors belonged. These data come from a study of cytomegalovirus exposure and HLA in healthy donors (dated by TCRdb to between 2016 and 2019). At the level of the whole study: According to a later analysis, the 120 or so validation repertoires were produced on the same platform as the approximately 600 repertoires of the first cohort. To predict cytomegalovirus infection status, the study brought together high-throughput TCR immunosequencing, statistical association of individual TCRs with disease status, and machine learning. Along with the approximately 650-subject first cohort, a separate validation cohort of over a hundred different subjects was used. The study aimed to test whether signatures of past pathogen exposure could be identified by cataloging public T cell receptors.

From cysteine to phenylalanine, the CDR3 is 16 amino acids long. Of the read, only the CDR3 DNA is kept; its 48 bases are in frame from base 1. The V end loses 4 bases and the J end loses 3 bases, and a stretch of 17 bases separates them. From a lookup of the germline V gene, CDR1 and CDR2 are LGHNA and YSLEER. The paper as a whole reports these results and caveats: While some public TCRs were present in many individuals, most TCR sequences turned up only very rarely across donors. A later analysis lacked HLA typing for the validation cohort, so it scored co-occurrence in that cohort across all 110 or so repertoires. In the study, about 150 TCR beta chains were listed as associated with cytomegalovirus. Three of the identified cytomegalovirus-associated TCR beta chains were confirmed in vitro to be specific for cytomegalovirus antigens. According to the authors, the approach could potentially be generalized to other disease states and immunological phenotypes. In a later analysis, TCRs clustered in the first cohort were found to also tend to co-occur in the roughly 130 validation repertoires, with approximately 94% of cluster scores above 0. The classifier was reported to diagnose cytomegalovirus status with high specificity and sensitivity in both the original cohort and the validation cohort.

This TCR was sampled from a man aged 18 to 35 in good health and CMV-seronegative. Sequencing was performed on PBMCs. This chain is built from TRBV4-3 and TRBJ2-3, and perhaps TRBD1 as D gene, on 6 matching bases. The CDR3 sequence is CASSPEAAGVTDTQYF. The DNA reads as follows: TGCGCCAGCAGCCCCGAAGCCGCAGGGGTTACAGATACGCAGTATTTT.